Each of the 10 T cell receptor beta chains below was sequenced from the same sample in a study of T cells after somatic rescue of genetic block. Measured with immunoSEQ multiplex PCR; TCRdb has only the in-frame clones, and not every one. Of 88,000 or so clones in the sample, over 80% were seen once. The sequencing input was peripheral blood mononuclear cells (PBMCs). The receptors stem from a woman younger than 30.

The gene calls are TRBV7-9 and TRBJ2-3; 8 bases are a match to TRBD2. Per germline, CDR1 SEHNR and CDR2 FQNEAQ (reference sequence). The CDR3 runs 15 residues. The trim removed 5 bases at V and 0 bases at J, leaving 4 bases unmatched. The CDR3 sequence: CASSPSGSSTDTQYF. In nucleotides, the CDR3 is TGTGCCAGCAGCCCTAGCGGGTCTAGCACAGATACGCAGTATTTT.

The rearrangement links TRBV27 to TRBJ1-5; D remains unclear. This CDR3 has 16 residues. V lost 0 bases, J lost 0 bases, and 9 bases lay in between. Germline CDR1 reads MNHEY; CDR2 reads SMNVEV (reference sequence). CDR3 in amino acids: CASSLSWGLSNQPQHF. In DNA form, the CDR3 reads TGTGCCAGCAGTTTATCCTGGGGTCTTAGCAATCAGCCCCAGCATTTT.

This clone appeared a single time. The rearrangement joins TRBV5-4 to TRBJ2-5; 11 positions agree with TRBD2. Germline V gene sequence: CDR1 SGHNT, CDR2 YYREEE (reference sequence). V was pared by 4 bases and J by 3 bases, with 8 bases of the junction left unmatched. This CDR3 has 16 amino acids. The CDR3 coding sequence is TGTGCCAGCAGCCCAAGACTAGCGGGATCTGAAGAGACCCAGTACTTC. It translates to CASSPRLAGSEETQYF.

The chain joins TRBV29-1 to TRBJ2-7; D may match TRBD1 or TRBD2 (5 bases each). This CDR3 is 14 amino acids long. Germline CDR1 reads SQVTM; CDR2 reads ANQGSEA. Trimming took off 2 bases at V and 2 bases at J, with 13 bases between the two ends. For the CDR3, the DNA is TGCAGCGTTGAACCGGGAACAGGTACCTACGAGCAGTACTTC. Protein product: CSVEPGTGTYEQYF.

This chain uses TRBV28 with TRBJ2-3, with 9 bases matching TRBD2. The CDR3 runs to 16 residues. J lost 2 bases, V lost 8 bases, and 11 bases had no gene match. CDR1 and CDR2 (germline): MDHEN, SYDVKM. The CDR3 region is CASSGVVAGDTDTQYF. CDR3 nucleotides: TGTGCCAGCTCGGGGGTCGTAGCGGGGGACACAGATACGCAGTATTTT.

The chain combines TRBV6-1 with TRBJ2-4; D may be TRBD1 or TRBD2 (5 bases each). Germline CDR1 reads MNHNS; CDR2 reads SASEGT. V was clipped by 7 bases and J by 6 bases, with 13 bases between them. The CDR3 covers 13 residues. The DNA of the CDR3 is TGTGCCAGCAACGGGGCCCGGTTAAACATTCAGTACTTC. Translating it yields CASNGARLNIQYF.

The gene calls are TRBV28 and TRBJ1-5; a possible D gene is TRBD1 (6 bases). V was clipped by 3 bases and J by 6 bases, with 18 bases between them. The CDR3 has 16 residues. Per germline, CDR1 MDHEN and CDR2 SYDVKM. The CDR3 protein is CASSLRGGREGQPQHF. In nucleotides, the CDR3 is TGTGCCAGCAGTTTGCGGGGGGGCAGGGAAGGTCAGCCCCAGCATTTT.

The chain links TRBV2 to TRBJ2-1, with 7 bases aligning to TRBD1. This CDR3 is 16 amino acids long. J gave up 8 bases and V 5 bases, and 15 bases lay outside the gene matches. Looked up from germline, CDR1 is SNHLY and CDR2 is FYNNEI. The CDR3, as DNA: TGTGCCAGCAGTCCCAGACAGGGCCTACCGATGGATGAGCAGTTCTTC. It is translated as CASSPRQGLPMDEQFF.

This chain links TRBV11-2 with TRBJ1-4; D is possibly TRBD1 (5 bases). Germline CDR1 is SGHAT and CDR2 is FQNNGV. The CDR3 sequence is 16 residues long. Trimming removed 5 bases at V and 4 bases at J, with 17 bases between. CDR3 in amino acids: CASSGDSSADNEKLFF. CDR3 sequence (DNA): TGTGCCAGCAGCGGCGACAGTTCGGCGGATAATGAAAAACTGTTTTTT.

The chain combines TRBV6-5 with TRBJ1-2; 7 positions agree with TRBD1. Germline V lookup: CDR1 MNHEY, CDR2 SVGAGI. J gave up 3 bases and V 6 bases, and 7 bases lay outside the gene matches. The length of the CDR3 is 14 residues. The CDR3 region is CASSYNQGDYGYTF. CDR3 coding DNA: TGTGCCAGCAGCTACAACCAGGGGGACTATGGCTACACCTTC.